This T cell receptor (beta chain) was identified during a study of T cell repertoires in cytomegalovirus infection. Study-level background: Recently identified HLA-C-restricted CMV epitopes were among the peptides used. The public TCR beta signatures pointed to both CMV infection and matching HLA type. Study conclusions and caveats: Summed public TCR beta family frequency identified CMV carriers bearing the relevant HLA.

TCRdb re-called the reads with MiXCR, one entry per CDR3 protein. The sample holds under 120,000 distinct CDR3 sequences, roughly 39% seen once. Remarks on this clonotype: Its antigen is not identified.

The CDR3 is 15 residues long. V lost 4 bases and J 9 bases, leaving 16 bases between the germline ends. Looked up from germline, CDR1 is MNHEY and CDR2 is SVGEGT. The TCR sequence derives from a human donor in good health (CMV status not recorded). Some clones in this sample may be carry-over from other donors' samples. The input for sequencing was CD8+ T cells from cultured PBMCs, taken from culture after CMV antigen stimulation. The rearrangement links TRBV6-2 or TRBV6-3 to TRBJ1-6; no clear D. The CDR3 region is CASSSNTIGSSPLHF. CDR3 in DNA: TGTGCCAGCAGTTCCAATACTATAGGAAGTTCACCCCTCCACTTT.